The clone carrying this TCR beta chain has a count of ten or more. Germline-derived CDR1 and CDR2 are SQVTM and ANQGSEA. The CDR3 consists of 14 residues. Between the trimmed V and J ends, which lost 6 bases and 1 base, there was a span of 15 bases. This sample was included in a study of T-cell reconstitution after alpha-beta-depleted transplantation in children. Unique molecular identifiers were used in preparing the TCRbeta library. TCRdb reprocessed the PCR reads via MiXCR and lists one record per CDR3 protein. Of 170,000 or so distinct CDR3 sequences listed, approximately 6.6% are singletons. Here the sequenced sample was PBMCs from the stem cell graft donor, taken from the stem cell graft. This receptor was taken from a human donor who donated a stem cell graft to a child with Wiskott-Aldrich syndrome. This chain uses TRBV29-1 with TRBJ2-5, with a possible D match to TRBD2 (5 bases). As DNA, the CDR3 is TGCAGCGTCGACCGGACGGGGATCCAAGAGACCCAGTACTTC. It specifies CSVDRTGIQETQYF.